This T cell receptor (beta chain) emerged from a study of cytomegalovirus exposure and HLA in healthy donors. Study summary: Within the Caucasian-associated ancestry cluster were roughly 79% of the approximately 400 genotyped donors.

CDR3 length equals 17 residues. Trimming cost V 4 bases and J 0 bases, with 17 bases left between them. Germline assignment: CDR1 SGHKS and CDR2 YYEKEE (reference sequence). The PCR contained 60 Vbeta and 13 Jbeta primers. The data were produced by immunoSEQ multiplex PCR, yet TCRdb's version contains in-frame clones alone and is incomplete. The table has 150,000 to 200,000 clones, approximately 78% seen once; the top ten hold 0.95% to 1%. This clone has just a few counts. Antigen: not known. Healthy bone marrow donors formed the donor group. Findings and caveats of the study: An analysis was carried out at a later point. It showed that HLA-associated TCR beta chains were more clonally expanded than equally common non-associated chains.

The source of this sequence is a girl aged 2 to 10 in good health and CMV-seropositive. The sequencing input was PBMCs. The chain links TRBV5-5 to TRBJ1-5; unclear D gene. CDR3 DNA: TGTGCCAGCAGCGCATACAGCTTTGCAGATAGCAATCAGCCCCAGCATTTT. Translation gives CASSAYSFADSNQPQHF.